The clone carrying this TCR beta chain was observed at least ten times. The antigen is undetermined. This specimen comes from a study of human T cells and chemical hapten exposure. General study points: Expanded TCRs made up significantly more big CDR3 similarity clusters than controls did.

Germline values: CDR1 KGHSH, CDR2 LQKENI. Trimming shortened V by 2 bases and J by 0 bases, and 8 bases separated the two germline ends. This CDR3 spans 16 amino acids. Time point defined: patch test 3, about 24 weeks after DPC sensitization. Indicated treatment: therapeutic diphenylcyclopropenone sensitization with weekly scalp DPC. Via MiXCR, TCRdb re-called the RACE reads, giving one row per CDR3 protein. This table has over 75,000 distinct CDR3 sequences, about a tenth appearing once. The material sequenced was whole blood, taken in connection with sensitization to the hapten diphenylcyclopropenone (DPC). The chain combines TRBV18 with TRBJ2-6; D is unresolved. The clonotype originates from a woman aged 30 to 39 with alopecia areata. Some clones in this sample may be carry-over from other donors' samples. The CDR3 bases are TGTGCCAGCTCACCAGCGGCAGACTCTGGGGCCAACGTCCTGACTTTC. As protein: CASSPAADSGANVLTF.